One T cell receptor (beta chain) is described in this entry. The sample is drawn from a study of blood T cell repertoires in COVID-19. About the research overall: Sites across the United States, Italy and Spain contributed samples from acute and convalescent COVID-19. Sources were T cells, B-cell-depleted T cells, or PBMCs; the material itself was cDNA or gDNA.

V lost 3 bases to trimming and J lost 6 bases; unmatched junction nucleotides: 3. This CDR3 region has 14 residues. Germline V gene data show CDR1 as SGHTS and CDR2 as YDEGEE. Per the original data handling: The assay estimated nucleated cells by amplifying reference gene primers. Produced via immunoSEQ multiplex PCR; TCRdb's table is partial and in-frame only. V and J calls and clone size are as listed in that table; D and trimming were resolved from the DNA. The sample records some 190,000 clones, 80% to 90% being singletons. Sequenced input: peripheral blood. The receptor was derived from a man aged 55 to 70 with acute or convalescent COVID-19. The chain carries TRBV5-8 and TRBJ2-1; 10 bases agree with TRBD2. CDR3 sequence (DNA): TGTGCCAGCAGCTCTAGCGGGAGTGGCAATGAGCAGTTCTTC. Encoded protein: CASSSSGSGNEQFF.